This T cell receptor (beta chain) was recorded in a study of shared clonotypes between healthy human individuals. Study in general: CD4 naive cells filled three plates per donor, CD4 memory three, CD8 naive two and CD8 memory one.

Germline values: CDR1 KGHSH, CDR2 LQKENI. The CDR3 runs 14 residues. With 1 base removed from V and 3 bases from J, the gap between germline ends came to 6 bases. Over several immunoSEQ plates, each subset's genomic DNA was distributed in even portions. The assay was immunoSEQ multiplex PCR, and TCRdb's table has in-frame clones only and misses some. Of about a million clones in the sample, approximately 80% were seen once. Many counts were recorded for this clone. In the same sample, other DNA sequences code for this CDR3. Material: memory CD4+ T cells sorted from blood. The sample's subset: CD45RA-negative fraction. The rearrangement uses TRBV18 and TRBJ1-4; D not resolved. This receptor was obtained from a man between 18 and 35 years old in good health. In DNA, the CDR3 is TGTGCCAGCTCACCACAGCCTTCTAATGAAAAACTGTTTTTT. Protein product: CASSPQPSNEKLFF.